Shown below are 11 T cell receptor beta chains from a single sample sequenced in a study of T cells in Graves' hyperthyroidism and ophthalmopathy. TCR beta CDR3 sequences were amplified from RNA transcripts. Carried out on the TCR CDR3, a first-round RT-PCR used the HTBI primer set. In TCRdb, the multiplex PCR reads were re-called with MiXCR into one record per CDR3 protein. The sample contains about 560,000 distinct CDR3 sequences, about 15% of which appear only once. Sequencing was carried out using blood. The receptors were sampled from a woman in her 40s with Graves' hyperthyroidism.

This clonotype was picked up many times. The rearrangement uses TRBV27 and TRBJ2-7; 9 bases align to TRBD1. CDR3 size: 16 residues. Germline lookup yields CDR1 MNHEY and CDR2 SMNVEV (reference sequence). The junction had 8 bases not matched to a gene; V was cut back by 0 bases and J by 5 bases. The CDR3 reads CASSLSYGQGIDEQYF. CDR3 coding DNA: TGTGCCAGCAGTTTATCGTATGGACAGGGGATTGACGAGCAGTACTTC.

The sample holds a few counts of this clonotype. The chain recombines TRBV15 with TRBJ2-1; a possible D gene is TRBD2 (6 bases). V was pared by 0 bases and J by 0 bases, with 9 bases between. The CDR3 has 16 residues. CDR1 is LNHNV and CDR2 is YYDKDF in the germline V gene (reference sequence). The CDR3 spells CATSRDRGSSYNEQFF. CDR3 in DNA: TGTGCCACCAGCAGAGATCGGGGGAGCTCCTACAATGAGCAGTTCTTC. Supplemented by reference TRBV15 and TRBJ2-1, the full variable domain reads DAMVIQNPRYQVTQFGKPVTLSCSQTLNHNVMYWYQQKSSQAPKLLFHYYDKDFNNEADTPDNFQSRRPNTSFCFLDIRSPGLGDTAMYLCATSRDRGSSYNEQFFGPGTRLTVL.

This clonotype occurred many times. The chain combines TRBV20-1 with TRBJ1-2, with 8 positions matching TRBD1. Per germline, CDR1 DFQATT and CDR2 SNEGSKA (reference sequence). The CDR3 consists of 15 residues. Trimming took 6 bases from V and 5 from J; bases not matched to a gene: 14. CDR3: CSADGQGALSYGYTF. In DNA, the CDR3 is TGCAGTGCCGACGGGCAGGGGGCGCTTAGTTATGGCTACACCTTC.

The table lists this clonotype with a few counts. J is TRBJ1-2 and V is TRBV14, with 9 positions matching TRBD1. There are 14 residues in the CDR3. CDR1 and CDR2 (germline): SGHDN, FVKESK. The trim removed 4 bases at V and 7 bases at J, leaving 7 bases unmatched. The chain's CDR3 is CASSPDRGLGGYTF. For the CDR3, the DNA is TGTGCCAGCAGCCCGGACAGGGGCCTCGGTGGCTACACCTTC.

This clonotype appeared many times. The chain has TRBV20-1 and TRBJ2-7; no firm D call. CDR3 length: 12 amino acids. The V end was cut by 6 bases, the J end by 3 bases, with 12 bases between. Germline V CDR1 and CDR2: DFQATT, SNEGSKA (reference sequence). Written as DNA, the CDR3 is TGCAGTGCCACACCCTTAAGCTACGAGCAGTACTTC. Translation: CSATPLSYEQYF.

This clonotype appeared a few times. The CDR3: CASRTDSGGTEAFF. As DNA, the CDR3 is TGTGCCAGCAGAACGGACAGCGGGGGGACTGAAGCTTTCTTT. The chain is built from TRBV6-1 and TRBJ1-1; perhaps TRBD1 as D (6 bases). Deletions cut 6 bases from V and 5 bases from J, with 16 bases between. Germline V gene sequence: CDR1 MNHNS, CDR2 SASEGT. This CDR3 region has 14 residues.

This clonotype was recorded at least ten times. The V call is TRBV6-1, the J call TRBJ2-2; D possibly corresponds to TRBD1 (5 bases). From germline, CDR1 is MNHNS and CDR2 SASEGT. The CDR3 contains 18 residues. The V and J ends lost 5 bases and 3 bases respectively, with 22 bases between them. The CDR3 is CASSSHSLRLGDTGELFF. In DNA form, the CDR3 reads TGTGCCAGCAGTTCGCACTCCCTTAGGCTAGGGGACACCGGGGAGCTGTTTTTT.

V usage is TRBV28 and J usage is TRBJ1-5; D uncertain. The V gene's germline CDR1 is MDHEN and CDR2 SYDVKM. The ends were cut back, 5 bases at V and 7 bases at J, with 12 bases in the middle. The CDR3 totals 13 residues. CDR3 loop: CASSTPGKQPQHF. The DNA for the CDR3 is TGTGCCAGCAGTACCCCCGGTAAGCAGCCCCAGCATTTT.

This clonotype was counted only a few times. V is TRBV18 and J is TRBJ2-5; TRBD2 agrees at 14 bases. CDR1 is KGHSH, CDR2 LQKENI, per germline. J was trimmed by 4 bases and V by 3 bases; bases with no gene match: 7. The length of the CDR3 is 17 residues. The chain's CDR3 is CASSPGLAGAGGETQYF. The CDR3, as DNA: TGTGCCAGCTCACCGGGACTAGCGGGAGCAGGGGGAGAGACCCAGTACTTC.

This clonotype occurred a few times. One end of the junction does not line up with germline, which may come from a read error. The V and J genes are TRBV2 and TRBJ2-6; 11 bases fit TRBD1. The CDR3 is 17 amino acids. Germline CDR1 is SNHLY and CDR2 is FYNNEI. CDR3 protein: CASSEGGQGAGANVLTF. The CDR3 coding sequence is TGTGCCAGCAGCGAAGGGGGACAGGGGGCTGGGGCCAACGTCCTGACTTTC.

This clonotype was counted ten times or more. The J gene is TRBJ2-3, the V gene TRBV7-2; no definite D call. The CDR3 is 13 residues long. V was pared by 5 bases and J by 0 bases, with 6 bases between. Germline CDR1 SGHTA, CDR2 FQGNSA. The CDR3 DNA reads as TGTGCCAGCAGCATTTATAGCACAGATACGCAGTATTTT. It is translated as CASSIYSTDTQYF.